Listed here are 17 T cell receptor beta chains from one sample, sequenced in a study of vaccination effects on CD4 cells after COVID-19. Using viral peptide pools, the ViraFEST assay grew out antigen-specific CD4+ T cells prior to sequencing. The authors isolated CD4+ T cells after nine to eleven days of culture. The person had PCR-confirmed SARS-CoV-2 infection between March and December 2020. Sequencing was performed with immunoSEQ multiplex PCR; in TCRdb, only in-frame clones are kept and a portion is missing. The sample includes about 36,000 clones, roughly 69% seen only once; the top ten take about a sixth. The antigens these receptors bind are not known. Material: CD4+ T cells from PBMCs cultured with HCoV-NL63 spike peptides, obtained before COVID-19 vaccination. All receptors derive from a human donor who had a prior SARS-CoV-2 infection.

V and J are TRBV19 and TRBJ2-3; a weak D match, TRBD1 (6 bases). In germline, CDR1 is LNHDA, CDR2 SQIVND (reference sequence). The germline V and J ends were trimmed by 2 bases and 0 bases, with 15 bases remaining between them. The CDR3 is 17 amino acids. The CDR3: CASSIRDTRYSTDTQYF. The CDR3 DNA reads as TGTGCCAGTAGTATAAGGGACACCCGCTATAGCACAGATACGCAGTATTTT.

This chain joins TRBV6-5 and TRBJ1-1, with D hard to call. The CDR3 has 16 residues. The V gene lost 3 bases and the J gene lost 3 bases, with 17 bases spanning the gap. Germline V lookup: CDR1 MNHEY, CDR2 SVGAGI. The CDR3 DNA reads TGTGCCAGCAGTTATTTTCGCAACGGGCCTTACACTGAAGCTTTCTTT. Its translation is CASSYFRNGPYTEAFF.

V is TRBV5-1 and J is TRBJ2-3; no reliable D call. The germline V gene has CDR1 SGHRS and CDR2 YFSETQ. Trimming took off 4 bases at V and 12 bases at J, with 15 bases between the two ends. The CDR3 is 12 residues long. CDR3 in amino acids: CASSVNYGEQYF. In DNA form, the CDR3 reads TGCGCCAGCAGCGTAAATTATGGAGAACAGTATTTT.

There are many counts of this clone. This chain joins TRBV19 and TRBJ2-7; D unclear. Looked up from germline, CDR1 is LNHDA and CDR2 is SQIVND (reference sequence). The CDR3 is 14 amino acids. V shed 9 bases and J shed 3 bases, with 18 bases lying between them. The CDR3 coding sequence is TGTGCCAGCCGGCGGAGACATCCAGACTACGAGCAGTACTTC. Residues: CASRRRHPDYEQYF.

This chain uses TRBV3-1 (or the pseudogene TRBV3-2) with TRBJ2-3, with TRBD2 matching over 8 bases. The CDR3 has 14 residues. CDR1 and CDR2 from the germline V gene are LGHDT and YNNKEL (reference sequence). Trimming cost V 3 bases and J 4 bases; bases outside gene matches: 3. The CDR3 loop reads CASSHGAGADTQYF. DNA of the CDR3: TGTGCCAGCAGCCACGGAGCGGGAGCAGATACGCAGTATTTT.

This chain uses TRBV5-1 with TRBJ2-5; 12 bases are a match to TRBD2. The CDR3 length is 18 residues. V trimming: 0 bases; J trimming: 0 bases; junction bases outside the gene matches: 6. The germline V gene encodes CDR1 SGHRS and CDR2 YFSETQ. CDR3 amino acids: CASSLVATSGGYQETQYF. For the CDR3, the DNA is TGCGCCAGCAGCTTGGTTGCGACTAGCGGGGGATACCAAGAGACCCAGTACTTC.

The chain uses TRBV27 and TRBJ1-4; a weak D match, TRBD1 (5 bases). The CDR3 runs to 12 residues. Per germline, CDR1 MNHEY and CDR2 SMNVEV (reference sequence). V dropped 3 bases and J dropped 6 bases, with 5 bases sitting between them. CDR3 residues: CASSLGDEKLFF. CDR3 bases: TGTGCCAGCAGTTTGGGGGATGAAAAACTGTTTTTT.

The V call is TRBV5-6, the J call TRBJ1-2, with D possibly TRBD1 on 6 matching bases. Trimming shortened V by 3 bases and J by 4 bases, and 7 bases separated the two germline ends. CDR1 and CDR2 from the germline V gene are SGHDT and YYEEEE. CDR3 size: 12 residues. The CDR3 is CASSWGRYGYTF. The CDR3 nucleotides are TGTGCCAGCAGCTGGGGGCGCTATGGCTACACCTTC.

A few counts support this clone. The chain joins TRBV30 to TRBJ1-1; D is possibly TRBD1 (5 bases). Germline V gene lookup returns CDR1 GTSNPN and CDR2 SVGIG (reference sequence). CDR3 size: 15 residues. Trimming cost V 0 bases and J 3 bases, with 14 bases left between them. The CDR3 DNA is TGTGCCTGGAGTGTAAGAGGGGTTGGGTACACTGAAGCTTTCTTT. Translated, it gives CAWSVRGVGYTEAFF.

The chain employs TRBV2 and TRBJ1-3; unclear D gene. This CDR3 contains 11 residues. CDR1 and CDR2 from the germline V gene are SNHLY and FYNNEI. Deletions cut 8 bases from V and 8 bases from J, with 10 bases between. CDR3: CASSNRDTIYF. The CDR3 DNA sequence: TGTGCCAGCTCAAATCGGGACACCATATATTTT.

This clone has a single count. The chain uses TRBV7-2 and TRBJ2-7; a weak D match, TRBD1 (5 bases). The CDR3 has 13 amino acids. The V gene lost 0 bases and the J gene lost 9 bases, with 12 bases spanning the gap. The germline V gene encodes CDR1 SGHTA and CDR2 FQGNSA. The CDR3 DNA is TGTGCCAGCAGCTTAGCGGGCGGACAAGGGCAGTACTTC. Amino acid sequence: CASSLAGGQGQYF.

The chain recombines TRBV2 with TRBJ2-1; no clear D. The CDR3 length is 15 residues. Germline CDR1 reads SNHLY; CDR2 reads FYNNEI. V gave up 5 bases and J gave up 0 bases, with 11 bases separating them. CDR3 amino acids: CASSRHSNSYNEQFF. The CDR3 DNA reads as TGTGCCAGCAGTCGACACTCAAACTCCTACAATGAGCAGTTCTTC. The variable domain in full, with the rest retrieved from reference TRBV2 and TRBJ2-1, is EPEVTQTPSHQVTQMGQEVILRCVPISNHLYFYWYRQILGQKVEFLVSFYNNEISEKSEIFDDQFSVERPDGSNFTLKIRSTKLEDSAMYFCASSRHSNSYNEQFFGPGTRLTVL.

The chain employs TRBV18 and TRBJ2-7, with 7 bases aligning to TRBD1. The V gene's germline CDR1 is KGHSH and CDR2 LQKENI. V shed 2 bases and J 0 bases; nucleotides not matched to a gene: 7. This CDR3 comprises 16 residues. CDR3 nucleotides: TGTGCCAGCTCACCAGGTCTGCAGGGGGTCTCCTACGAGCAGTACTTC. This translates into CASSPGLQGVSYEQYF.

The rearrangement joins TRBV24-1 to TRBJ2-1; 7 bases are a match to TRBD1. The CDR3 covers 17 residues. V lost 4 bases, J lost 9 bases, and 17 bases stayed unmatched. Per the germline V gene, CDR1 is KGHDR and CDR2 is SFDVKD. The CDR3 coding sequence is TGTGCCACCAGTGACAACGGACAGGCTGGGGGAATGAGTGAGCAGTTCTTC. Its protein product is CATSDNGQAGGMSEQFF.

The CDR3 DNA follows: TGTGCCAGCAGTTTGTCAATAAGCACAGATACGCAGTATTTT. Its translation: CASSLSISTDTQYF. V usage is TRBV27 and J usage is TRBJ2-3; D unclear. The CDR3 sequence is 14 residues long. V was pared by 3 bases and J by 0 bases, with 7 bases between. Per germline, CDR1 MNHEY and CDR2 SMNVEV (reference sequence).

In DNA, the CDR3 is TGTGCCAGCAGCTTAGGGGGGCTTACTAGCACAGATACGCAGTATTTT. Translating it yields CASSLGGLTSTDTQYF. The chain uses TRBV7-9 and TRBJ2-3; perhaps TRBD1 as D (6 bases). V dropped 1 base and J dropped 0 bases, with 11 bases sitting between them. In germline, CDR1 is SEHNR, CDR2 FQNEAQ (reference sequence). The CDR3 spans 16 residues.

This chain uses TRBV10-3 with TRBJ2-2, with D possibly TRBD2 on 5 matching bases. Between the trimmed V and J ends, which lost 8 bases and 0 bases, there was a span of 16 bases. The CDR3 runs 16 residues. Germline V gene lookup returns CDR1 ENHRY and CDR2 SYGVKD. This CDR3 is CAIAGLRYSNTGELFF. CDR3 sequence (DNA): TGTGCCATCGCGGGTCTTCGGTACTCGAACACCGGGGAGCTGTTTTTT.